This TCR beta chain derives from a study of T cells in Graves' hyperthyroidism and ophthalmopathy. Study context: Before any treatment, at initial diagnosis, peripheral blood was collected. Study-level points and caveats: Blood also contained most expanded thyroid clonotypes above 0.001.

The V and J ends lost 1 base and 4 bases, in that order; junction bases with no gene match: 8. From germline, CDR1 is LGHNA and CDR2 YNFKEQ. The CDR3 extends over 17 amino acids. Individuals with ophthalmopathy presented a Clinical Activity Score of at least 3, a NOSPECS grade of at least 4 and a duration under 3 months. Orbital computed tomography and thyroid ultrasound, together with serum TRAb and thyroxine and clinical symptoms, were used for diagnoses. This clonotype was picked up many times. Its matching antigen is unknown. There were TCR beta CDR3 regions amplified from RNA transcripts. Primed by the HTBI set, a first-round RT-PCR was run on the TCR CDR3. TCRdb redid the calling of the multiplex PCR reads with MiXCR, one entry per CDR3 protein. The sample has fewer than 250,000 distinct CDR3 sequences; approximately 23% are singletons.

The sample comprised blood. This rearrangement joins TRBV4-2 to TRBJ2-7; TRBD1 agrees at 12 bases. The source is a woman aged 40 to 50 with Graves' ophthalmopathy. The CDR3 sequence is CASSQAGMGQGAYEQYF. As DNA, the CDR3 is TGTGCCAGCAGCCAAGCGGGGATGGGACAGGGGGCTTACGAGCAGTACTTC.